This TCR beta chain is from a study of cytomegalovirus exposure and HLA in healthy donors. V trimming: 7 bases; J trimming: 9 bases; junction bases outside the gene matches: 10. CDR3 length: 13 residues. Germline CDR1 is SQVTM and CDR2 is ANQGSEA. It was with 60 Vbeta and 13 Jbeta primers that the PCR ran. The protocol was immunoSEQ multiplex PCR, while the TCRdb copy is restricted to in-frame clones and leaves out a portion. Of about 110,000 clones detected, roughly 66% appear once; the ten largest clones hold about 2.2%. Broader study findings: The authors listed 150 to 200 TCR beta chains as cytomegalovirus-associated. Only CMV serostatus was available as immune exposure information. In an earlier analysis, about 87% or about 30%: the productive usage of most TCR beta V segments. For cytomegalovirus status, the classifier reportedly gave diagnoses with high specificity and sensitivity.

As concerns this clone: Its antigen is undetermined.

Material for sequencing was PBMCs. V usage is TRBV29-1 and J usage is TRBJ2-1; 9 bases fit TRBD2. This clonotype was sampled from a woman aged 25-40 years in good health and CMV-seronegative. CDR3: CSGEREAGGEQFF. CDR3 sequence (DNA): TGCAGCGGAGAGCGGGAGGCGGGGGGTGAGCAGTTCTTC.